The sequence of this T cell receptor beta chain was determined in a study of T-cell reconstitution after alpha-beta-depleted transplantation in children. A TCRbeta library incorporating unique molecular identifiers was prepared. Each CDR3 protein gets one entry after TCRdb re-called the PCR reads with MiXCR. Of approximately 390,000 distinct CDR3 sequences detected, roughly a tenth appear once; the ten largest clones hold nearly 5.5%. The CDR3 extends over 17 amino acids. Germline-derived CDR1 and CDR2 are MNHEY and SMNVEV (reference sequence). The V segment lost 6 bases and the J segment 0 bases; nucleotides outside the gene matches: 7. This clonotype was counted at least ten times.

The TCR originated in a human donor who donated a stem cell graft to a child with acute myeloid leukemia. The sample consisted of PBMCs from the stem cell graft donor, taken from the stem cell graft. V gene TRBV27 combines with J gene TRBJ2-3; TRBD2 matches 12 bases. The CDR3 region has the DNA TGTGCCAGCAGCCGAGGACTAGCGGGGCTTAGCACAGATACGCAGTATTTT. Its translation: CASSRGLAGLSTDTQYF.